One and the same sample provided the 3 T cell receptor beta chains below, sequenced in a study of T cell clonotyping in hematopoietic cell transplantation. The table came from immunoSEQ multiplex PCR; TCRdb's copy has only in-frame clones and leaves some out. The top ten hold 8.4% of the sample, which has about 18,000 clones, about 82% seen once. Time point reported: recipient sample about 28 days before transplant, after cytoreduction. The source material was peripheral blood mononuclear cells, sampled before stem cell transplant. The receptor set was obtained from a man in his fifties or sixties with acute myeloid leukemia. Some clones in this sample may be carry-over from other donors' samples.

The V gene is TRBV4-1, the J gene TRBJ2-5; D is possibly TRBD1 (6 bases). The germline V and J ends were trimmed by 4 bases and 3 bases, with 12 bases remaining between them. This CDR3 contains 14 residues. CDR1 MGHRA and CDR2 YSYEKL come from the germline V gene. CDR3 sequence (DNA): TGCGCCAGCAGCCCTAGGACAGAAAAAGAGACCCAGTACTTC. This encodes CASSPRTEKETQYF.

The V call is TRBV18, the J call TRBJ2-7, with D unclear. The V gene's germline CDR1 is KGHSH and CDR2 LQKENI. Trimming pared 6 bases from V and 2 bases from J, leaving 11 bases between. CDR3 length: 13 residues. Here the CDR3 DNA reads TGTGCCAGCTCTGGTGGAGATGCCTACGAGCAGTACTTC. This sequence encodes CASSGGDAYEQYF.

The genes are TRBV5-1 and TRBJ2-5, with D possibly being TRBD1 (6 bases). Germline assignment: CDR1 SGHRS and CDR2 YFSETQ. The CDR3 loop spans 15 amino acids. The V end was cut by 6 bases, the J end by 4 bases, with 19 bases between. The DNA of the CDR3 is TGCGCCAGCAATCCAGGGGTGGGAGTTGGAGAGACCCAGTACTTC. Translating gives CASNPGVGVGETQYF.